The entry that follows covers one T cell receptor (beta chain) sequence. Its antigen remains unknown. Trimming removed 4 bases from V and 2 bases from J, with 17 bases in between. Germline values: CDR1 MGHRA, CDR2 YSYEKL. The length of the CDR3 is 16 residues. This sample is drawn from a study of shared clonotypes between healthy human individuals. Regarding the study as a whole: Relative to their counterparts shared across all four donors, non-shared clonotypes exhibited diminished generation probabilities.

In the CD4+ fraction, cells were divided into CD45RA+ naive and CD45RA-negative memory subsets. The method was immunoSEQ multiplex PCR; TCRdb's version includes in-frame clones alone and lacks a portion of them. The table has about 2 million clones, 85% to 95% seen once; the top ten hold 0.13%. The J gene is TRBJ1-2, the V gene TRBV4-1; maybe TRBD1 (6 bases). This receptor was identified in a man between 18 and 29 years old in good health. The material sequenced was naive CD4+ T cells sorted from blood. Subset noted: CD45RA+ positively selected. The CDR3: CASSPYLVDRNYGYTF. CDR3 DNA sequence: TGCGCCAGCAGCCCTTACCTAGTGGACAGAAACTATGGCTACACCTTC.